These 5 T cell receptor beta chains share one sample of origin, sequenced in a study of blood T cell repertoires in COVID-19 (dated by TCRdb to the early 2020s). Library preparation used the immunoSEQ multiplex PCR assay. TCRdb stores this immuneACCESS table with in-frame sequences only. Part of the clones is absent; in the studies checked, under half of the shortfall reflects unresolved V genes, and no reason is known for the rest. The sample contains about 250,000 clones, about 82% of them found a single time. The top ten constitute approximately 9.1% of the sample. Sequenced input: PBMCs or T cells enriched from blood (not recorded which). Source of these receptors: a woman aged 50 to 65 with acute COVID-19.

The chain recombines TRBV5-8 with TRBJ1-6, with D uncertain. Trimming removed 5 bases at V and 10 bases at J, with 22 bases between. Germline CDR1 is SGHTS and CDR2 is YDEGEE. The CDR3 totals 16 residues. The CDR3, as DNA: TGTGCCAGCAGTTTTTCCCCTCGGGTTCGGTCCTCACCCCTCCACTTT. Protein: CASSFSPRVRSSPLHF.

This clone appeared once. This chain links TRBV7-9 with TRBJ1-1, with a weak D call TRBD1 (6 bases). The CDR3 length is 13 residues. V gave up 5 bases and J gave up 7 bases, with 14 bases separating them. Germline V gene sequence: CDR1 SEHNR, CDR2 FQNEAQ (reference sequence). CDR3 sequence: CASSVTGLNEAFF. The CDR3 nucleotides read TGTGCCAGCAGCGTGACAGGCCTGAATGAAGCTTTCTTT.

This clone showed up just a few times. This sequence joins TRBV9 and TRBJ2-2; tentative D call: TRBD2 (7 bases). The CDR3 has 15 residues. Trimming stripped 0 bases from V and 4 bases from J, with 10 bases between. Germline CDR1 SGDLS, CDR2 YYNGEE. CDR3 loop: CASSVAGGGTGELFF. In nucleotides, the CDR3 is TGTGCCAGCAGCGTAGCGGGGGGCGGCACCGGGGAGCTGTTTTTT.

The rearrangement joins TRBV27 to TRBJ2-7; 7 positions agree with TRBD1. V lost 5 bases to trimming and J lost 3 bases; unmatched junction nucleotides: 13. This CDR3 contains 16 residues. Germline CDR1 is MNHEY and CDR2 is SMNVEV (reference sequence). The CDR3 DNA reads TGTGCCAGCAGTCCATCCTTCGGGACAGTGGACTACGAGCAGTACTTC. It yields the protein CASSPSFGTVDYEQYF.

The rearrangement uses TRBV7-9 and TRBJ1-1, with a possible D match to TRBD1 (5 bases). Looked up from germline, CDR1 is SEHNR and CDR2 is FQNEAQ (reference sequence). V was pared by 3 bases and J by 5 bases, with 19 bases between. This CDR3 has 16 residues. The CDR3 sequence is CASSLVADLKGTEAFF. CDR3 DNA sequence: TGTGCCAGCAGCTTGGTGGCGGACCTCAAGGGGACTGAAGCTTTCTTT.